This TCR beta chain was recovered during a study of CD8+ T cells in alopecia areata. Across the whole study: Oral tofacitinib (5 to 10 mg twice daily) was administered to treated patients. The duration of tofacitinib was 6 to 18 months, with 6 months off drug afterward.

Reverse transcribed after extraction, RNA yielded cDNA as the sequencing template. Sequencing used immunoSEQ multiplex PCR; TCRdb keeps in-frame clones, though not all of them. Seen here are tens of thousands of clones, under 75% observed once, and the top ten hold under 20%. Punch biopsies of lesional scalp, plus peripheral blood, were taken from alopecia areata patients. This CDR3 is built from 16 residues. Germline V gives CDR1 SGHTA, CDR2 FQGNSA. V trimming: 3 bases; J trimming: 6 bases; junction bases outside the gene matches: 9. This specimen consisted of CD8+ T cells sorted from blood, obtained at week 0. This rearrangement joins TRBV7-2 to TRBJ2-7, with TRBD1 identical over 12 bases. The receptor comes from a human donor with alopecia areata. CDR3 sequence reads: CASSLGQGATRGEQYF. The CDR3 DNA is TGTGCCAGCAGCTTGGGACAGGGGGCGACCCGGGGCGAGCAGTACTTC. The variable domain in full, completed from reference TRBV7-2 and TRBJ2-7, reads GAGVSQSPSNKVTEKGKDVELRCDPISGHTALYWYRQSLGQGLEFLIYFQGNSAPDKSGLPSDRFSAERTGGSVSTLTIQRTQQEDSAVYLCASSLGQGATRGEQYFGPGTRLTVT.